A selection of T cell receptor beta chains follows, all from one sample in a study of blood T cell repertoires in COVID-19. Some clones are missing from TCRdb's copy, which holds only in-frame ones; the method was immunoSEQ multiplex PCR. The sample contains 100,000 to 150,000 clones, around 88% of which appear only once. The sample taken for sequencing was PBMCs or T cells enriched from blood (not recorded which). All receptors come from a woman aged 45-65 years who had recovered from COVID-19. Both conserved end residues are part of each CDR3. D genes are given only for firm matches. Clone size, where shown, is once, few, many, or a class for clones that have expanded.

CDR3nt: TGTGCCAGCAGCTTACAAGGGACAGCCCTTGAAAAACTGTTTTTT; CDR3aa: CASSLQGTALEKLFF; v_gene: TRBV7-2; abundance: few; d_gene: TRBD1; j_gene: TRBJ1-4
CDR3nt: TGTGCCAGCGGAACCGGGGATCAGCCCCAGCATTTT; CDR3aa: CASGTGDQPQHF; v_gene: TRBV25-1; abundance: few; d_gene: NA; j_gene: TRBJ1-5
CDR3nt: TGTGCCAGCAGCACCCACACAAACACCGGGGAGCTGTTTTTT; CDR3aa: CASSTHTNTGELFF; v_gene: TRBV3-1/TRBV3-2; abundance: NA; d_gene: NA; j_gene: TRBJ2-2
CDR3nt: TGTGCCACCGGTCAGGGCCCTACATACAATGAGCAGTTCTTC; CDR3aa: CATGQGPTYNEQFF; v_gene: TRBV19; abundance: NA; d_gene: NA; j_gene: TRBJ2-1
CDR3nt: TGTGCCAGCAGTGAAAGGGACACGTATAGCAATCAGCCCCAGCATTTT; CDR3aa: CASSERDTYSNQPQHF; v_gene: TRBV6-1; abundance: NA; d_gene: NA; j_gene: TRBJ1-5
CDR3nt: TGTGCCAGCAGTCAAGGGGTGGAGACCAATCAGCCCCAGCATTTT; CDR3aa: CASSQGVETNQPQHF; v_gene: TRBV2; abundance: NA; d_gene: NA; j_gene: TRBJ1-5
CDR3nt: TGTGCCAGCAGCTTAGCGGCAGGGGGGATGCATGGCTACACCTTC; CDR3aa: CASSLAAGGMHGYTF; v_gene: TRBV7-9; abundance: NA; d_gene: TRBD1; j_gene: TRBJ1-2
CDR3nt: TGCGCCAGCAGCCCTCAGTCAGGGCGGGGGGGCTACACCTTC; CDR3aa: CASSPQSGRGGYTF; v_gene: TRBV4-3; abundance: NA; d_gene: NA; j_gene: TRBJ1-2
CDR3nt: TGTGCCAGCAGTCGGGCGGGACAGGGGGCAACGCTAGGTGAAAAACTGTTTTTT; CDR3aa: CASSRAGQGATLGEKLFF; v_gene: TRBV6-6; abundance: NA; d_gene: TRBD1; j_gene: TRBJ1-4
CDR3nt: TGTGCCGGCCGGAGGGAGGAGAATTCACCCCTCCACTTT; CDR3aa: CAGRREENSPLHF; v_gene: TRBV10-3; abundance: NA; d_gene: NA; j_gene: TRBJ1-6
CDR3nt: TGTGCCAGCAGAGCGGGGGTGGCCACAGATACGCAGTATTTT; CDR3aa: CASRAGVATDTQYF; v_gene: TRBV2; abundance: NA; d_gene: TRBD2; j_gene: TRBJ2-3
CDR3nt: TGTGCCAGCAGTCAACCGGGACAGGGGTTGTTACGGCAGACCCAGTACTTC; CDR3aa: CASSQPGQGLLRQTQYF; v_gene: TRBV27; abundance: NA; d_gene: TRBD1; j_gene: TRBJ2-5
CDR3nt: TGTGCCAGCAGCGTCGGACAGGGCTTTCCCTACGAGCAGTACTTC; CDR3aa: CASSVGQGFPYEQYF; v_gene: TRBV9; abundance: NA; d_gene: TRBD1; j_gene: TRBJ2-7
CDR3nt: TGCGCCAGCAGCCAGACCGCGGCCTACGAGCAGTACTTC; CDR3aa: CASSQTAAYEQYF; v_gene: TRBV4-1; abundance: NA; d_gene: NA; j_gene: TRBJ2-7
CDR3nt: TGTGCCAGTAGTCAACAGGGGATAAACACCATATATTTT; CDR3aa: CASSQQGINTIYF; v_gene: TRBV19; abundance: NA; d_gene: TRBD1; j_gene: TRBJ1-3
CDR3nt: TGTGCCAGCGATTTCGACAGGGTGGAGGGGAACACTGAAGCTTTCTTT; CDR3aa: CASDFDRVEGNTEAFF; v_gene: TRBV2; abundance: NA; d_gene: TRBD1; j_gene: TRBJ1-1
CDR3nt: TGCGCCAGCAGTATACAGGGGCGGAATGAGCAGTTCTTC; CDR3aa: CASSIQGRNEQFF; v_gene: TRBV23-1; abundance: once; d_gene: TRBD1; j_gene: TRBJ2-1
CDR3nt: TGTGCCAGCAGCCTGGGACAGTCTAATTCACCCCTCCACTTT; CDR3aa: CASSLGQSNSPLHF; v_gene: TRBV11-3; abundance: NA; d_gene: TRBD1; j_gene: TRBJ1-6
CDR3nt: TGTGCCAGCAGCCCGAGGACACAGAACACTGAAGCTTTCTTT; CDR3aa: CASSPRTQNTEAFF; v_gene: TRBV11-3; abundance: NA; d_gene: NA; j_gene: TRBJ1-1
CDR3nt: TGTGCCAGCAGCCTACTAGCGGGGGCGTACAATGAGCAGTTCTTC; CDR3aa: CASSLLAGAYNEQFF; v_gene: TRBV2; abundance: NA; d_gene: TRBD2; j_gene: TRBJ2-1
CDR3nt: TGTGCCAGCAGCTTAGGGGCATCTGTTAGCAATCAGCCCCAGCATTTT; CDR3aa: CASSLGASVSNQPQHF; v_gene: TRBV11-2; abundance: NA; d_gene: NA; j_gene: TRBJ1-5
CDR3nt: TGTGCCAGCAGCCCGGTGGGGCCGCACAATGAGCAGTTCTTC; CDR3aa: CASSPVGPHNEQFF; v_gene: TRBV6-5; abundance: NA; d_gene: NA; j_gene: TRBJ2-1
CDR3nt: TGCGCCAGCAGTGAGGGGGCGCTTATTGGCTACACCTTC; CDR3aa: CASSEGALIGYTF; v_gene: TRBV10-2; abundance: NA; d_gene: NA; j_gene: TRBJ1-2
CDR3nt: TGTGCCAGCAGCCCCTCGGTGGCGGGGGGGTACTATGGCTACACCTTC; CDR3aa: CASSPSVAGGYYGYTF; v_gene: TRBV11-2; abundance: NA; d_gene: NA; j_gene: TRBJ1-2
CDR3nt: TGTGCCAGCAGCCGCCGGGACTCCCCCGACTACGAGCAGTACTTC; CDR3aa: CASSRRDSPDYEQYF; v_gene: TRBV4-2; abundance: few; d_gene: NA; j_gene: TRBJ2-7
CDR3nt: TGTGCCTGGACCCTCGGCGGAACCTACGAGCAGTACTTC; CDR3aa: CAWTLGGTYEQYF; v_gene: TRBV30; abundance: NA; d_gene: NA; j_gene: TRBJ2-7
CDR3nt: TGTGCCATTTCCAGCTCTGGAAACACCATATATTTT; CDR3aa: CAISSSGNTIYF; v_gene: TRBV10-3; abundance: NA; d_gene: NA; j_gene: TRBJ1-3
CDR3nt: TGTGCCACCAGTGACGCTAGCGGGGGATTTTACAATGAGCAGTTCTTC; CDR3aa: CATSDASGGFYNEQFF; v_gene: TRBV24-1; abundance: NA; d_gene: TRBD2; j_gene: TRBJ2-1
CDR3nt: TGTGCCAGTAGGACACAGGGCACCCAGCCCCAGCATTTT; CDR3aa: CASRTQGTQPQHF; v_gene: TRBV19; abundance: NA; d_gene: NA; j_gene: TRBJ1-5
CDR3nt: TGTGCCTGGAGTCCTAGGACAGGGGCGAACACCGGGGAGCTGTTTTTT; CDR3aa: CAWSPRTGANTGELFF; v_gene: TRBV30; abundance: NA; d_gene: TRBD1; j_gene: TRBJ2-2
CDR3nt: TGTGCCTGGAGTCGGGACTCCCGGAATTCACCCCTCCACTTT; CDR3aa: CAWSRDSRNSPLHF; v_gene: TRBV30; abundance: NA; d_gene: NA; j_gene: TRBJ1-6
CDR3nt: TGTGCCAGCAGCCGGGACAGGGACACTGAAGCTTTCTTT; CDR3aa: CASSRDRDTEAFF; v_gene: TRBV7-8; abundance: once; d_gene: TRBD1; j_gene: TRBJ1-1
CDR3nt: TGTGCCAGCAGTTATCCCCGACAGGGGGTTTACAATGAGCAGTTCTTC; CDR3aa: CASSYPRQGVYNEQFF; v_gene: TRBV6-5; abundance: NA; d_gene: TRBD1; j_gene: TRBJ2-1
CDR3nt: TGTGCCAGCAGACGAGCACAGGGGGAAGGCTACACCTTC; CDR3aa: CASRRAQGEGYTF; v_gene: TRBV12-3/TRBV12-4; abundance: NA; d_gene: TRBD1; j_gene: TRBJ1-2
CDR3nt: TGTGCCAGCAGTTTATTCCTCGACCCGACAGGGGGCACTAATGAAAAACTGTTTTTT; CDR3aa: CASSLFLDPTGGTNEKLFF; v_gene: TRBV28; abundance: NA; d_gene: TRBD1; j_gene: TRBJ1-4
CDR3nt: TGTGCCAGCAGCATAGGGGCCGGGACTAGCGGGGGGACCTACGAGCAGTACTTC; CDR3aa: CASSIGAGTSGGTYEQYF; v_gene: TRBV7-8; abundance: NA; d_gene: TRBD2; j_gene: TRBJ2-7
CDR3nt: TGTGCCAGCAGCTCCTCAGGGGCGGGTGGCTACACCTTC; CDR3aa: CASSSSGAGGYTF; v_gene: TRBV5-4; abundance: NA; d_gene: NA; j_gene: TRBJ1-2
CDR3nt: TGTGCCACCAGTGATTCAGGGAAAGCTTTCTTT; CDR3aa: CATSDSGKAFF; v_gene: TRBV24-1; abundance: NA; d_gene: NA; j_gene: TRBJ1-1
CDR3nt: TGCGCCAGCAGCCAAGCTGGATTAGCGGGGACTGGCTACGAGCAGTACTTC; CDR3aa: CASSQAGLAGTGYEQYF; v_gene: TRBV4-1; abundance: NA; d_gene: TRBD2; j_gene: TRBJ2-7
CDR3nt: TGTGCCAGCAGGTTAGGCCCAGGGGAGATGGTCTATGAGCAGTTCTTC; CDR3aa: CASRLGPGEMVYEQFF; v_gene: TRBV7-2; abundance: NA; d_gene: NA; j_gene: TRBJ2-1
CDR3nt: TGTGCCAGTAGTATAGTGGATCGACAGGGGTGGACCCAGTACTTC; CDR3aa: CASSIVDRQGWTQYF; v_gene: TRBV19; abundance: NA; d_gene: TRBD1; j_gene: TRBJ2-5
CDR3nt: TGTGCCAGCACCCCAGGACTTGCAACTAATGAAAAACTGTTTTTT; CDR3aa: CASTPGLATNEKLFF; v_gene: TRBV7-6; abundance: once; d_gene: NA; j_gene: TRBJ1-4
CDR3nt: TGTGCCAGCAGTTACTCGGACAGGGGCACCACAGATACGCAGTATTTT; CDR3aa: CASSYSDRGTTDTQYF; v_gene: TRBV6-2/TRBV6-3; abundance: NA; d_gene: TRBD1; j_gene: TRBJ2-3
CDR3nt: TGTGCCAGCACCCCTGACAGTAGGTCCTACGAGCAGTACTTC; CDR3aa: CASTPDSRSYEQYF; v_gene: TRBV6-5; abundance: NA; d_gene: NA; j_gene: TRBJ2-7
CDR3nt: TGTGCCAGCAGATGGAGGAGAGCCATAGGTACAGATACGCAGTATTTT; CDR3aa: CASRWRRAIGTDTQYF; v_gene: TRBV27; abundance: few; d_gene: NA; j_gene: TRBJ2-3
CDR3nt: TGTGCCAGCAAGGCGGACACTGAAGCTTTCTTT; CDR3aa: CASKADTEAFF; v_gene: TRBV6-5; abundance: NA; d_gene: NA; j_gene: TRBJ1-1